The next 28 T cell receptor beta chains were all read from a single sample in a study of T cells in Graves' hyperthyroidism and ophthalmopathy. There were TCR beta CDR3 regions amplified from RNA transcripts. With the HTBI primer set, the TCR CDR3 went through a first round of RT-PCR. TCRdb reanalysed the multiplex PCR reads using MiXCR and keeps one entry per CDR3 protein. The sample holds 460,000 or so distinct CDR3 sequences; 13% to 15% are singletons and the top ten take around a sixth. The sequenced material came from blood. The receptors come from a woman aged 18-29 years with Graves' hyperthyroidism.

The chain couples TRBV4-2 to TRBJ1-2; D not resolved. Germline V gives CDR1 LGHNA, CDR2 YNFKEQ. This CDR3 region has 14 residues. Between the trimmed V and J ends, which lost 0 bases and 8 bases, there was a span of 13 bases. CDR3 loop: CASSQEGGRAGYTF. CDR3 coding DNA: TGTGCCAGCAGCCAAGAAGGAGGGAGGGCGGGCTACACCTTC.

The chain recombines TRBV19 with TRBJ2-6; D unclear. CDR3 size: 16 residues. V lost 1 base and J lost 0, with 7 bases in between. Germline lookup yields CDR1 LNHDA and CDR2 SQIVND (reference sequence). The CDR3 region is CASSIAPLSGANVLTF. CDR3 nucleotides: TGTGCCAGTAGTATAGCCCCACTCTCTGGGGCCAACGTCCTGACTTTC.

This clonotype showed up many times. The rearrangement joins TRBV10-3 to TRBJ1-2; 10 positions match TRBD1. After removal of 4 bases from V and 5 bases from J, the junction contained 4 bases not matched to a gene. This CDR3 region has 14 residues. From germline, CDR1 is ENHRY and CDR2 SYGVKD. The CDR3 DNA reads as TGTGCCATCAGTGGACAGGGGGCAGGGTATGGCTACACCTTC. Translation: CAISGQGAGYGYTF.

This clonotype was seen ten or more times. V is TRBV7-8 and J is TRBJ2-7, with TRBD2 as a possible D gene (5 bases). This CDR3 comprises 15 residues. CDR1 is SGHVS, CDR2 FQNEAQ, per germline. Trimming pared 5 bases from V and 0 bases from J, leaving 14 bases between. CDR3 region: CASSPEGASSYEQYF. DNA of the CDR3: TGTGCCAGCAGCCCCGAGGGCGCCAGCTCCTACGAGCAGTACTTC. Combining the CDR3 with reference TRBV7-8 and TRBJ2-7 gives the whole variable domain GAGVSQSPRYKVAKRGQDVALRCDPISGHVSLFWYQQALGQGPEFLTYFQNEAQLDKSGLPSDRFFAERPEGSVSTLKIQRTQQEDSAVYLCASSPEGASSYEQYFGPGTRLTVT.

The sample holds a few counts of this clonotype. The chain joins TRBV7-9 to TRBJ2-7, with 10 bases that match TRBD2. The V gene's germline CDR1 is SEHNR and CDR2 FQNEAQ (reference sequence). This CDR3 has 15 residues. The junction had 11 bases not matched to a gene; V was cut back by 5 bases and J by 7 bases. CDR3 DNA sequence: TGTGCCAGCAGCCCCGGGCTAGCGGGAGTGGGAGAGCAGTACGTC. Residues: CASSPGLAGVGEQYV.

This chain connects TRBV20-1 to TRBJ1-5; maybe TRBD1 (6 bases). The CDR3 is made up of 14 amino acids. Trimming cost V 2 bases and J 7 bases, with 15 bases left between them. Germline lookup yields CDR1 DFQATT and CDR2 SNEGSKA (reference sequence). The CDR3, as DNA: TGCAGTGCTAGACCGGGACACCCCGGGCAGCCCCAGCATTTT. It translates to CSARPGHPGQPQHF.

Comment on this clonotype: The conserved closing phenylalanine or tryptophan is absent in this CDR3, likely reflecting a read error. The V call is TRBV5-1, the J call TRBJ1-1; D gene unclear. The germline V gene encodes CDR1 SGHRS and CDR2 YFSETQ. The CDR3 is 14 residues long. V was shortened by 0 bases and J by 4 bases, with 10 bases between the two germline ends. CDR3 amino acids: CASSLVSPSTEAFL. The CDR3 DNA is TGCGCCAGCAGCTTGGTGTCCCCGAGCACTGAAGCTTTCCTT.

This clonotype has more than one count but fewer than ten. The J gene is TRBJ2-2, the V gene TRBV30; D is unresolved. Deletions cut 0 bases from V and 4 bases from J, with 12 bases between. Germline V gives CDR1 GTSNPN, CDR2 SVGIG (reference sequence). The CDR3 is 15 residues long. This chain's CDR3 is CAWSVRLGSTGELFF. The CDR3 DNA follows: TGTGCCTGGAGTGTACGGTTAGGTAGCACCGGGGAGCTGTTTTTT. Filled out from reference TRBV30 and TRBJ2-2, the complete variable domain reads SQTIHQWPATLVQPVGSPLSLECTVEGTSNPNLYWYRQAAGRGLQLLFYSVGIGQISSEVPQNLSASRPQDRQFILSSKKLLLSDSGFYLCAWSVRLGSTGELFFGEGSRLTVL.

This clonotype was seen only a few times. This rearrangement joins TRBV29-1 to TRBJ2-1; 7 bases are shared with TRBD1. There are 13 residues in the CDR3. After removal of 8 bases from V and 0 bases from J, the junction contained 4 bases not matched to a gene. From germline, CDR1 is SQVTM and CDR2 ANQGSEA. CDR3 in amino acids: CSLDRVSYNEQFF. CDR3 DNA sequence: TGCAGCCTAGACAGGGTCTCCTACAATGAGCAGTTCTTC.

This clonotype appeared a few times. CDR3 nucleotides: TGTGCCAGCAGGGGGCAGAGAAGCACAGATACGCAGTATTTT. This translates into CASRGQRSTDTQYF. V gene TRBV2 combines with J gene TRBJ2-3; D may be TRBD1 (5 bases). The germline V gene encodes CDR1 SNHLY and CDR2 FYNNEI. V dropped 6 bases and J dropped 0 bases, with 10 bases sitting between them. This CDR3 region has 14 residues. Full variable domain (outside the CDR3, taken from reference TRBV2 and TRBJ2-3): EPEVTQTPSHQVTQMGQEVILRCVPISNHLYFYWYRQILGQKVEFLVSFYNNEISEKSEIFDDQFSVERPDGSNFTLKIRSTKLEDSAMYFCASRGQRSTDTQYFGPGTRLTVL.

The chain uses TRBV19 and TRBJ2-5; possible D gene TRBD2, 6 bases. The germline V gene has CDR1 LNHDA and CDR2 SQIVND (reference sequence). The germline V and J ends were trimmed by 5 bases and 5 bases, with 21 bases remaining between them. The CDR3 contains 16 residues. Here the CDR3 reads CASSSGGGSVFETQYF. The CDR3 nucleotides are TGTGCCAGTAGTTCCGGTGGGGGGAGTGTTTTCGAGACCCAGTACTTC.

This clonotype was observed at least ten times. This chain uses TRBV30 with TRBJ1-6; possible D gene TRBD1, 6 bases. The V gene lost 2 bases and the J gene lost 10 bases, with 15 bases spanning the gap. The CDR3 runs to 14 residues. Looked up from germline, CDR1 is GTSNPN and CDR2 is SVGIG (reference sequence). CDR3 region: CAWSPQGYGSPLHF. In DNA, the CDR3 is TGTGCCTGGAGTCCACAGGGTTACGGCTCACCCCTCCACTTT.

The chain combines TRBV19 with TRBJ2-2; 9 nucleotides match TRBD2. With 10 bases clipped from V and 7 bases from J, the junction kept 10 bases outside the gene matches. Germline assignment: CDR1 LNHDA and CDR2 SQIVND (reference sequence). CDR3 length: 14 residues. The CDR3 DNA sequence: TGTGCCACCCCCCGGCGGGAGGGCCTCGGGGAGCTGTTTTTT. As protein: CATPRREGLGELFF.

This clonotype was found many times. The V and J genes are TRBV3-1 and TRBJ1-2; D gene ambiguous. CDR3 length: 12 residues. V lost 6 bases, J lost 1 base, and 6 bases lay in between. Germline V gene sequence: CDR1 LGHDT, CDR2 YNNKEL (reference sequence). DNA of the CDR3: TGTGCCAGCAGACAACGTAACTATGGCTACACCTTC. Its translation: CASRQRNYGYTF.

The chain couples TRBV4-1 to TRBJ1-2, with a weak D call TRBD1 (6 bases). CDR3 length: 16 amino acids. V was shortened by 4 bases and J by 0 bases, with 15 bases between the two germline ends. In germline, CDR1 is MGHRA, CDR2 YSYEKL. CDR3 sequence (DNA): TGCGCCAGCAGCCGTCCCCCAGGGGCTACTAACTATGGCTACACCTTC. It encodes CASSRPPGATNYGYTF.

This clonotype occurred many times. The chain employs TRBV19 and TRBJ1-1; TRBD1 might be the D (6 bases). V dropped 4 bases and J dropped 1 base, with 13 bases sitting between them. The CDR3 contains 15 residues. Per germline, CDR1 LNHDA and CDR2 SQIVND (reference sequence). This chain's CDR3 is CASSNSGAKNTEAFF. In nucleotides, the CDR3 is TGTGCCAGTAGTAATTCAGGGGCCAAGAACACTGAAGCTTTCTTT.

The chain employs TRBV9 and TRBJ2-2, with 9 bases aligning to TRBD1. Germline loops: CDR1 SGDLS, CDR2 YYNGEE. V was pared by 4 bases and J by 4 bases, with 11 bases of the junction left unmatched. CDR3 length equals 17 residues. The CDR3 DNA is TGTGCCAGCAGCCGAAAGGCGGGACAGGGTGCCACCGGGGAGCTGTTTTTT. This translates into CASSRKAGQGATGELFF.

This chain links TRBV6-1 with TRBJ1-2; D is undetermined. This CDR3 is 13 amino acids long. From germline, CDR1 is MNHNS and CDR2 SASEGT. Trimming left V 8 bases short and J 1 base short, with 11 bases between. CDR3 coding DNA: TGTGCCAGCGTCCTTTTTATTAACTATGGCTACACCTTC. Translated: CASVLFINYGYTF.

V usage is TRBV6-2 or TRBV6-3 and J usage is TRBJ1-1, with a tentative D call TRBD1 (5 bases). Germline V gene lookup returns CDR1 MNHEY and CDR2 SVGEGT. There are 14 residues in the CDR3. Trimming removed 6 bases at V and 5 bases at J, with 16 bases between. The CDR3 bases are TGTGCCAGCAGGGTATCCCAGGGTTGGACTGAAGCTTTCTTT. Its protein product is CASRVSQGWTEAFF.

This clonotype was picked up a small number of times. CDR3 nucleotide sequence: TGTGCCAGTAGTATATTCGACAGACGGAACTATGGCTACACCTTC. Amino acid sequence: CASSIFDRRNYGYTF. The V call is TRBV19, the J call TRBJ1-2, with D maybe TRBD1 (5 bases). The V end was cut by 2 bases, the J end by 2 bases, with 12 bases between. CDR1 and CDR2 from the germline V gene are LNHDA and SQIVND (reference sequence). The CDR3 is 15 residues long.

This clonotype was seen many times. The V gene is TRBV30, the J gene TRBJ2-1; perhaps D is TRBD1 or TRBD2 (7 bases each). The germline V gene has CDR1 GTSNPN and CDR2 SVGIG (reference sequence). The V gene lost 3 bases and the J gene lost 7 bases, with 13 bases spanning the gap. This CDR3 comprises 13 residues. The CDR3 nucleotides are TGTGCCTGGAGCCAGGGGGGGTGGAATGAGCAGTTCTTC. It specifies CAWSQGGWNEQFF.

This clonotype was counted many times. This sequence joins TRBV10-3 and TRBJ1-2, with D perhaps matching TRBD1 (5 bases). The CDR3 is made up of 14 amino acids. Germline assignment: CDR1 ENHRY and CDR2 SYGVKD. V was clipped by 2 bases and J by 5 bases, with 12 bases between them. The CDR3 here is CAISEPPQGYGYTF. CDR3 sequence (DNA): TGTGCCATCAGTGAGCCCCCCCAGGGTTATGGCTACACCTTC.

This clonotype appeared many times. J is TRBJ2-3 and V is TRBV20-1, with no clear D. Trimming shortened V by 4 bases and J by 2 bases, and 10 bases separated the two germline ends. CDR1 and CDR2 (germline): DFQATT, SNEGSKA (reference sequence). The CDR3 covers 13 residues. The CDR3 DNA reads TGCAGTGCTAACCAAGAAAACACAGATACGCAGTATTTT. It codes for CSANQENTDTQYF.

This rearrangement joins TRBV29-1 to TRBJ2-7; TRBD1 matches 9 bases. The CDR3 totals 13 residues. V dropped 0 bases and J dropped 4; count of bases not matched to a gene: 1. The germline gives CDR1 SQVTM, CDR2 ANQGSEA. DNA of the CDR3: TGCAGCGTTGAAGAGACAGGGGGGTACGAGCAGTACTTC. Translation: CSVEETGGYEQYF.

This clonotype has at least ten counts. V usage is TRBV11-2 and J usage is TRBJ2-2, with a weak D call TRBD1 (5 bases). The CDR3 is made up of 15 amino acids. Germline loops: CDR1 SGHAT, CDR2 FQNNGV. V lost 1 base to trimming and J lost 4 bases, with 10 bases between them. The CDR3 loop reads CASSLGRASTGELFF. The CDR3 bases are TGTGCCAGCAGCTTAGGCAGGGCCTCCACCGGGGAGCTGTTTTTT.

V gene TRBV12-3 or TRBV12-4 combines with J gene TRBJ2-7; tentatively, D is TRBD2 (6 bases). The V end was cut by 4 bases, the J end by 4 bases, with 14 bases between. The CDR3 is 14 residues long. The CDR3, as DNA: TGTGCCAGCAGTTCCGGGACTTACATTTACGAGCAGTACTTC. Protein sequence: CASSSGTYIYEQYF.

Ten or more counts support this clonotype. The chain carries TRBV12-3 or TRBV12-4 and TRBJ2-1; no firm D call. V lost 6 bases, J lost 9 bases, and 18 bases lay in between. This CDR3 region has 14 residues. The DNA for the CDR3 is TGTGCCAGCAGGAAGCCGATAATGGAGAGTGAGCAGTTCTTC. Its protein is CASRKPIMESEQFF.

This clonotype has a count of ten or more. The V and J genes are TRBV12-3 or TRBV12-4 and TRBJ2-4; D ambiguous. V was clipped by 4 bases and J by 9 bases, with 22 bases between them. There are 16 residues in the CDR3. The chain's CDR3 is CASSSNSVSTQTIQYF. The CDR3 bases are TGTGCCAGCAGTTCAAACTCGGTTTCTACCCAAACCATTCAGTACTTC.